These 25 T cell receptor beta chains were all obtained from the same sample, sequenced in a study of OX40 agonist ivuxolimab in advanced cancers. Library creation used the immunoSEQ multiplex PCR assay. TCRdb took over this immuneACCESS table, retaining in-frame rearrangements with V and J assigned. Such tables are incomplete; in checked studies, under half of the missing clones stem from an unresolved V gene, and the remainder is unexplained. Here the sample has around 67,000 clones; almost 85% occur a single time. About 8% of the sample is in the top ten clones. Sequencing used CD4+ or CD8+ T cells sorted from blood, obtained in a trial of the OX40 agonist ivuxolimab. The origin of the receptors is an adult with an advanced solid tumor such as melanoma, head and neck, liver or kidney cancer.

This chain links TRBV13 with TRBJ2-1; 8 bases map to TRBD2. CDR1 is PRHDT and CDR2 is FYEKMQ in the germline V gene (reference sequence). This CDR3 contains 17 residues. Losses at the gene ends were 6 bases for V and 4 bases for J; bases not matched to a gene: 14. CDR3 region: CASSHSLSSGPYNEQFF. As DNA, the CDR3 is TGTGCCAGCAGTCATTCACTATCTAGCGGGCCGTACAATGAGCAGTTCTTC.

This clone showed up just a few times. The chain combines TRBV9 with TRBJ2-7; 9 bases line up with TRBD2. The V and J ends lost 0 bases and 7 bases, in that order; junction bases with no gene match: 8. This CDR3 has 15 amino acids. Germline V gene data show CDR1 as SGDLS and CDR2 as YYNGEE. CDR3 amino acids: CASSVAPSGVVEQYF. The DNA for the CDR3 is TGTGCCAGCAGCGTAGCTCCTAGCGGGGTGGTGGAGCAGTACTTC.

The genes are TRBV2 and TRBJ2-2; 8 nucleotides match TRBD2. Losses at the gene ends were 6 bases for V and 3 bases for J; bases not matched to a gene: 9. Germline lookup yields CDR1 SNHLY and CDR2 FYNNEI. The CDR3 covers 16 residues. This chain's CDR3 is CASSQRPLADTGELFF. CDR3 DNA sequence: TGTGCCAGCAGCCAAAGGCCACTAGCGGACACCGGGGAGCTGTTTTTT.

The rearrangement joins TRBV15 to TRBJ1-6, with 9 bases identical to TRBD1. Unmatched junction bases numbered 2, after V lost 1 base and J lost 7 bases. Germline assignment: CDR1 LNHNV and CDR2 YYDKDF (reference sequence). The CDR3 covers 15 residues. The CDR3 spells CATSRGGTGNSPLHF. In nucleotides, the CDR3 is TGTGCCACCAGCAGAGGAGGGACAGGGAATTCACCCCTCCACTTT. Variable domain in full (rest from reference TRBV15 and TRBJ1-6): DAMVIQNPRYQVTQFGKPVTLSCSQTLNHNVMYWYQQKSSQAPKLLFHYYDKDFNNEADTPDNFQSRRPNTSFCFLDIRSPGLGDTAMYLCATSRGGTGNSPLHFGNGTRLTVT.

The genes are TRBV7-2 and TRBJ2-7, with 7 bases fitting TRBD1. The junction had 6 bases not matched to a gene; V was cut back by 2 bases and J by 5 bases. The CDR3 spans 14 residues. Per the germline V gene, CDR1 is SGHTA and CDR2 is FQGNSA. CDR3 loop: CASSLLGGGHEQYF. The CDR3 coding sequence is TGTGCCAGCAGCTTACTAGGGGGCGGGCACGAGCAGTACTTC.

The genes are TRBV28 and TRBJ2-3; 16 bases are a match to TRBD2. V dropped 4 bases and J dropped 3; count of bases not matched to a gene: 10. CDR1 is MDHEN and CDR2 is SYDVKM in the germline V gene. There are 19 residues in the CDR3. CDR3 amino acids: CASSYPGLAGGRWTDTQYF. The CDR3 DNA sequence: TGTGCCAGCAGTTATCCGGGACTAGCGGGAGGGCGGTGGACAGATACGCAGTATTTT.

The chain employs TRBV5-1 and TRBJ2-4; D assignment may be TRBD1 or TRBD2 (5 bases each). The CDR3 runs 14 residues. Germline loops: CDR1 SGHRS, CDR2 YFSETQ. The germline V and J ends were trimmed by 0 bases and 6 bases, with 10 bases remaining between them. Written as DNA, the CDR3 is TGCGCCAGCAGCTTGGCGGGACGGACAAACATTCAGTACTTC. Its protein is CASSLAGRTNIQYF.

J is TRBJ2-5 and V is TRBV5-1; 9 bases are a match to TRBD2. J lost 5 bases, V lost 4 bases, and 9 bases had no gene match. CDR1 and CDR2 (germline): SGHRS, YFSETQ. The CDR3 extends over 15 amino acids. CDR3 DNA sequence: TGCGCCAGCAGCCCGTCCCTAGCGGGACAGGAGACCCAGTACTTC. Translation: CASSPSLAGQETQYF.

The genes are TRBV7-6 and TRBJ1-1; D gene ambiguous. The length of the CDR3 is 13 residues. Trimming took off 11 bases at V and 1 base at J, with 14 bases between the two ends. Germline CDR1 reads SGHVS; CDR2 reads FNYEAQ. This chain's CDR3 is CAAKGYGNTEAFF. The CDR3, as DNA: TGTGCCGCCAAGGGCTATGGGAACACTGAAGCTTTCTTT. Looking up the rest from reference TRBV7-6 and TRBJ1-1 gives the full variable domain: GAGVSQSPRYKVTKRGQDVALRCDPISGHVSLYWYRQALGQGPEFLTYFNYEAQQDKSGLPNDRFSAERPEGSISTLTIQRTEQRDSAMYRCAAKGYGNTEAFFGQGTRLTVV.

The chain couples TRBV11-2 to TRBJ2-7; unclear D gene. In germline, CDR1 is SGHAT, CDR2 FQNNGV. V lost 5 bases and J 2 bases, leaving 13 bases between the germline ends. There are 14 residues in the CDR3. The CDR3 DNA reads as TGTGCCAGCAGCCCAAACCATCCCGCCTACGAGCAGTACTTC. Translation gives CASSPNHPAYEQYF.

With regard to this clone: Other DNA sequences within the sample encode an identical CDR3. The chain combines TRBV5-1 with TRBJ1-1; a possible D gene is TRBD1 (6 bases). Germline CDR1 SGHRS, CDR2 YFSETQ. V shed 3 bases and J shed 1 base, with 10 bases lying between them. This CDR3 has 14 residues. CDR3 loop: CASSSRTANTEAFF. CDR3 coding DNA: TGCGCCAGCAGCTCTCGGACAGCGAACACTGAAGCTTTCTTT. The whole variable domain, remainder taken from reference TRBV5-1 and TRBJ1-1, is KAGVTQTPRYLIKTRGQQVTLSCSPISGHRSVSWYQQTPGQGLQFLFEYFSETQRNKGNFPGRFSGRQFSNSRSEMNVSTLELGDSALYLCASSSRTANTEAFFGQGTRLTVV.

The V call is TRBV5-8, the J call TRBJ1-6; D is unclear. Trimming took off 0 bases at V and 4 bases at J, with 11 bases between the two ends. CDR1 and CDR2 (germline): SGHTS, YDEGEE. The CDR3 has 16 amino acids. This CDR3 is CASSLADSPYNSPLHF. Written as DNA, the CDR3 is TGTGCCAGCAGCTTGGCGGACTCCCCTTATAATTCACCCCTCCACTTT.

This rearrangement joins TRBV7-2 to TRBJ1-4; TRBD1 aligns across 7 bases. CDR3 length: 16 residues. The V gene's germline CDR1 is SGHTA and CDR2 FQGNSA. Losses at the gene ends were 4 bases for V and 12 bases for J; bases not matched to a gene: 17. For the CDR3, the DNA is TGTGCCAGCAGCTCGGGGACAGCTACCAAGGGAAAGGAACTGTTTTTT. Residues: CASSSGTATKGKELFF.

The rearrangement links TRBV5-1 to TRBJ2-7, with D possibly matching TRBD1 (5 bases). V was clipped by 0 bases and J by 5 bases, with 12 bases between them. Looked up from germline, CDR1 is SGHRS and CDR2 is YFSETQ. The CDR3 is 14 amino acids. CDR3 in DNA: TGCGCCAGCAGCTTGGAGAAGGGGTCGGACGAGCAGTACTTC. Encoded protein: CASSLEKGSDEQYF. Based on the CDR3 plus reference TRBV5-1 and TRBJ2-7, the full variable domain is KAGVTQTPRYLIKTRGQQVTLSCSPISGHRSVSWYQQTPGQGLQFLFEYFSETQRNKGNFPGRFSGRQFSNSRSEMNVSTLELGDSALYLCASSLEKGSDEQYFGPGTRLTVT.

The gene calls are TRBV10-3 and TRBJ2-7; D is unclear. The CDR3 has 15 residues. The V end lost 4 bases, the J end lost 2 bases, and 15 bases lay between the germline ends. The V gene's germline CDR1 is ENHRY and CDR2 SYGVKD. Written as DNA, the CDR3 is TGTGCCATCAGTGGGCCCCCGGCGGTCGCCTACGAGCAGTACTTC. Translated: CAISGPPAVAYEQYF.

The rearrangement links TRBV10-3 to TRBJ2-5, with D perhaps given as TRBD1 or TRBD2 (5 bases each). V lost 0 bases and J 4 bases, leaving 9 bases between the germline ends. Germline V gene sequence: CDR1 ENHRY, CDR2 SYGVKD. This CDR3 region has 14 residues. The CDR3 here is CAISESNGGETQYF. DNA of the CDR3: TGTGCCATCAGTGAGTCGAATGGGGGAGAGACCCAGTACTTC.

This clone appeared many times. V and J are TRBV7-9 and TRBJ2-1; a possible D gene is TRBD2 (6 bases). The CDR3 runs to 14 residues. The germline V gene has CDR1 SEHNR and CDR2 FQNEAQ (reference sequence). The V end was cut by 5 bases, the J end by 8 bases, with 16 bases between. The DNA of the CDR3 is TGTGCCAGCAGCCTAACCTACCCGGGGGATGAGCAGTTCTTC. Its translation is CASSLTYPGDEQFF.

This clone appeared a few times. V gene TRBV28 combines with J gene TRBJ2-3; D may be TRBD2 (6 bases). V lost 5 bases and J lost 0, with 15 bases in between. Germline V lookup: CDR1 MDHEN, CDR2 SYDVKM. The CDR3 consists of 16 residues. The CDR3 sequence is CASSGGLGTSTDTQYF. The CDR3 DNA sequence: TGTGCCAGCAGTGGGGGGTTGGGGACCAGCACAGATACGCAGTATTTT. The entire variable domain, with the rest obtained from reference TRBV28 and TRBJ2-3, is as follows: DVKVTQSSRYLVKRTGEKVFLECVQDMDHENMFWYRQDPGLGLRLIYFSYDVKMKEKGDIPEGYSVSREKKERFSLILESASTNQTSMYLCASSGGLGTSTDTQYFGPGTRLTVL.

The CDR3 spells CASSRTTGNTGELFF. For the CDR3, the DNA is TGCGCCAGCAGCCGTACGACAGGGAACACCGGGGAGCTGTTTTTT. This rearrangement joins TRBV5-1 to TRBJ2-2; tentative D call: TRBD1 (6 bases). CDR3 length: 15 amino acids. CDR1 is SGHRS and CDR2 is YFSETQ in the germline V gene. V was shortened by 4 bases and J by 1 base, with 11 bases between the two germline ends.

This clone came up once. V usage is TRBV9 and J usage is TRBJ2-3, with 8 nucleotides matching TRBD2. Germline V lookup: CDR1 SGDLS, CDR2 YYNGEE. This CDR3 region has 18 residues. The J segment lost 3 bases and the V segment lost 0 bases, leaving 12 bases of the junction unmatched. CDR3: CASSVAAGGSLGTDTQYF. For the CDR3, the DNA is TGTGCCAGCAGCGTAGCGGCGGGAGGATCCCTCGGTACAGATACGCAGTATTTT.

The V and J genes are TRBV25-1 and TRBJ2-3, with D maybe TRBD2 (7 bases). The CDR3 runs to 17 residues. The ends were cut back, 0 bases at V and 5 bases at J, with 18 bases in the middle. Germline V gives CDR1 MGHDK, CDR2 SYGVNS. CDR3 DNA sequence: TGTGCCAGCAGTGAATATTCGGGGGGCTCTAACGAAGATACGCAGTATTTT. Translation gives CASSEYSGGSNEDTQYF.

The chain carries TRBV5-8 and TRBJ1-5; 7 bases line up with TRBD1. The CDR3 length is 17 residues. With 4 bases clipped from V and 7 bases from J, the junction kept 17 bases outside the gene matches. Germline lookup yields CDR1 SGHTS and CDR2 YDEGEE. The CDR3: CASSRRRASGGVQPQHF. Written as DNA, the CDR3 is TGTGCCAGCAGCAGGAGGCGAGCTTCAGGGGGTGTCCAGCCCCAGCATTTT.

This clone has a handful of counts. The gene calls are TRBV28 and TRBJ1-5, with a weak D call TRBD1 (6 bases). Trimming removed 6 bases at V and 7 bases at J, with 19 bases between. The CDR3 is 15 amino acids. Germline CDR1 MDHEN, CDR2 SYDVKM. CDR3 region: CASSRRQGYNQPQHF. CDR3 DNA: TGTGCCAGCAGCCGACGGCAGGGGTACAACCAGCCCCAGCATTTT. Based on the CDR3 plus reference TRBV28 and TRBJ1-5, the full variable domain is DVKVTQSSRYLVKRTGEKVFLECVQDMDHENMFWYRQDPGLGLRLIYFSYDVKMKEKGDIPEGYSVSREKKERFSLILESASTNQTSMYLCASSRRQGYNQPQHFGDGTRLSIL.

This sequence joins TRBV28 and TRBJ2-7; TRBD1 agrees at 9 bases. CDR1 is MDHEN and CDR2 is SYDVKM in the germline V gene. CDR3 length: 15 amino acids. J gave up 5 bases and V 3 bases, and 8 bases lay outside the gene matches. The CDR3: CASSFARDRVNEQYF. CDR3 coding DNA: TGTGCCAGCAGTTTTGCTCGGGACAGGGTCAACGAGCAGTACTTC.

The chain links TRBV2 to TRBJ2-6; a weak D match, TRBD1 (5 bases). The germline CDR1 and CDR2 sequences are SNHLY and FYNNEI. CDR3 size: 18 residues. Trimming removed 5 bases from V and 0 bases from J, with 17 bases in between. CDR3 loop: CASSRSPGRASGANVLTF. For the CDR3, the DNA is TGTGCCAGCAGTAGAAGCCCTGGCAGGGCCTCTGGGGCCAACGTCCTGACTTTC.